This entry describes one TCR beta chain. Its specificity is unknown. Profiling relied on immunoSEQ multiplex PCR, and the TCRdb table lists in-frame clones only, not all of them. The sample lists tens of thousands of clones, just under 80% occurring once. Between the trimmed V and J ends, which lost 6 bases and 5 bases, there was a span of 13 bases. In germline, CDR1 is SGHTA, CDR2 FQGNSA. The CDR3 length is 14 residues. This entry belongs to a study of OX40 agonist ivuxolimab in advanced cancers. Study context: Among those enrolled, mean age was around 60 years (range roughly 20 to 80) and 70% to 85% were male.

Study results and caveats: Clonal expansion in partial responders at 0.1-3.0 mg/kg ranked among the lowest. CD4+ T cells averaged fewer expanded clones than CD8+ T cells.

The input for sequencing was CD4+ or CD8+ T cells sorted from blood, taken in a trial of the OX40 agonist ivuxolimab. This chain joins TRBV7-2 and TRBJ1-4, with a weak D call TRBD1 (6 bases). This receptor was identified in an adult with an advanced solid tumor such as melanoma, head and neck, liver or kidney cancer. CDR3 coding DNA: TGTGCCAGCAGTCGATACAGGGTGAATGAAAAACTGTTTTTT. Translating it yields CASSRYRVNEKLFF.